This T cell receptor beta chain is drawn from a study of blood T cell repertoires in COVID-19. Whole-study context: Samples of COVID-19 (acute and convalescent) were obtained from the United States, Italy and Spain. PBMCs, B-cell-depleted T cells, or T cells were the source of the cDNA or gDNA that made up the material.

In the original workflow: Researchers report that nucleated cell counts were estimated from reference gene primer amplification. Profiling relied on immunoSEQ multiplex PCR, and the TCRdb table lists in-frame clones only, not all of them. The DNA gave D and trimming, while V, J and clone size come from that table. The table has around 360,000 clones, 80% to 90% seen once; the top ten hold about 10%. Trimming took off 1 base at V and 6 bases at J, with 5 bases between the two ends. The CDR3 has 12 residues. In germline, CDR1 is SEHNR, CDR2 FQNEAQ (reference sequence). The Seattle patients joined while their infection was active and were tracked longitudinally afterward.

Input material: peripheral blood. This chain links TRBV7-9 with TRBJ2-3; no clear D. This TCR derives from a woman in her twenties or thirties with COVID-19, enrolled during active disease. CDR3 bases: TGTGCCAGCAGCTTAGTAGTCGATACGCAGTATTTT. It is translated as CASSLVVDTQYF.